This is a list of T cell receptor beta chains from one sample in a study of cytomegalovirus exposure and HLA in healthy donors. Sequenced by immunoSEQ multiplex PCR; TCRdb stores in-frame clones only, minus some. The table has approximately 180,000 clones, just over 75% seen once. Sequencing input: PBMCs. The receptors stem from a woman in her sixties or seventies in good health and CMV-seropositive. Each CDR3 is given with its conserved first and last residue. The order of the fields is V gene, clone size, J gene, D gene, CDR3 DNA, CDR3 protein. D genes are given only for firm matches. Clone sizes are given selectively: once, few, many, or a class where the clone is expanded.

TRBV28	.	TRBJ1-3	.	TGTGCCACCCACCCCCAGGCGCTCTCTGGAAACACCATATATTTT	CATHPQALSGNTIYF
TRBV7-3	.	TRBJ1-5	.	TGTGCCAGCAGCTTCGGGATTAATCAGCCCCAGCATTTT	CASSFGINQPQHF
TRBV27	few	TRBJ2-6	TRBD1	TGTGCCAGCAGTCCCCACCGGACAGGGTATAGGGCCAACGTCCTGACTTTC	CASSPHRTGYRANVLTF
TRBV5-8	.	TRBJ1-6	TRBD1	TGTGCCAGCAGCTTGCCCGGGACAGACCGAGCACCCTTCCACTTT	CASSLPGTDRAPFHF
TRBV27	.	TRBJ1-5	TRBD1	TGTGCCAGCAGGGGACAGGGGTTAAGCAATCAGCCCCAGCATTTT	CASRGQGLSNQPQHF
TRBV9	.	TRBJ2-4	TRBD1	TGTGCCAGCAGCTTGGGACAGGGGCTAGCCAAAAACAGTCAGTACTTC	CASSLGQGLAKNSQYF
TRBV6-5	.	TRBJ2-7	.	TGTGCCAGCACCGAGGATGGGTCCTACGAGCAGTACTTC	CASTEDGSYEQYF
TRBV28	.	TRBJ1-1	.	TGTGCCAGCAGCCCCAACTTAGTGCCCTTTGAAGCTTTCTTT	CASSPNLVPFEAFF
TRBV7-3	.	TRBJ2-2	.	TGTGCCAGCAGCCCCGGGGGTACCGGGGAGCTGTTTTTT	CASSPGGTGELFF
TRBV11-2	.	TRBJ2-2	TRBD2	TGTGCCAGCAGCCTCCTTGGGGGGGAGGGGGAGCTGTTTTTT	CASSLLGGEGELFF
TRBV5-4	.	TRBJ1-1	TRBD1	TGTGCCAGCAGCTTGGGAGGGACAGGGGTGAACACTGAAGCTTTCTTT	CASSLGGTGVNTEAFF
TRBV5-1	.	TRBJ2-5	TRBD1	TGCGCCAGCAGCGTCGGGACAGGGGAAGAGACCCAGTACTTC	CASSVGTGEETQYF
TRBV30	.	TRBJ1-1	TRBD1	TGTGCCTGGAGGACAGGGGAGCGTACTGAAGCTTTCTTT	CAWRTGERTEAFF
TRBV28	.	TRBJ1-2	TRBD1	TGTGCCAGCACCGGGACAGGGGGGTTCTGGAACTATGGCTACACCTTC	CASTGTGGFWNYGYTF
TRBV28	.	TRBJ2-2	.	TGTGCCAGCGACTCACCAGGACAGAGTAACACCGGGGAGCTGTTTTTT	CASDSPGQSNTGELFF
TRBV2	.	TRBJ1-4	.	TGTGCCAGCATCCTAGACGAAGTTAATGAAAAACTGTTTTTT	CASILDEVNEKLFF
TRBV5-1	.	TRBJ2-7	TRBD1	TGCGCCAGCAGCTTCATGCAGGGGGCCGGCGAGCAGTACTTC	CASSFMQGAGEQYF
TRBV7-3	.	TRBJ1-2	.	TGTGCCAGCAGCTCCTTGGGCAGAGCTTATGGCTACACCTTC	CASSSLGRAYGYTF
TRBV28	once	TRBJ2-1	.	TGTGCCAGCAGTTTATATAGCGGTGAGCAGTTCTTC	CASSLYSGEQFF
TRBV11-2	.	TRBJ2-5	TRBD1	TGTGCCAGCAGCCTGGACAGGGGGGGAGAGACCCAGTACTTC	CASSLDRGGETQYF
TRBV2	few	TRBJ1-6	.	TGTGCCAGCAGTGACACGGACGGGGAAGGAATTGGCCTCCACTTT	CASSDTDGEGIGLHF
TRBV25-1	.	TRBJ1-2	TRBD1	TGTGCCAGCACCAAGACAGGGGGCGACTATGGCTACACCTTC	CASTKTGGDYGYTF
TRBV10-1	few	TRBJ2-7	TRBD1	TGCGCCAGCATTGGACAGGGGGCTGCGGCTGGAGTTTACGAGCAGTACTTC	CASIGQGAAAGVYEQYF
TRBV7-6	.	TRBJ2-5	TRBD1	TGTGCCAGCAGCCTTGGGACAGGGCAAGAGACCCAGTACTTC	CASSLGTGQETQYF
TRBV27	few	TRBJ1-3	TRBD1	TGTGCCAGCAGACTGACAGGGGCGTCGGCCGGAAACACCATATATTTT	CASRLTGASAGNTIYF
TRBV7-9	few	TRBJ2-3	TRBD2	TGTGCCAGCAGCATACCCCGGAGTGGGACTAGCGGAAACACAGATACGCAGTATTTT	CASSIPRSGTSGNTDTQYF
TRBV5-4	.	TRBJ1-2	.	TGTGCCAGCAGCTTGGCCAGGGGCGGGGGGCTGAACTATGGCTACACCTTC	CASSLARGGGLNYGYTF
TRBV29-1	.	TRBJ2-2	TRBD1	TGCAGCGGTGGACAGGGGAACACCGGGGAGCTGTTTTTT	CSGGQGNTGELFF
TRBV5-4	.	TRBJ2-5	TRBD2	TGTGCCAGCAGCTCTGCCGGACTAGCGGGGAGCGGGGAGACCCAGTACTTC	CASSSAGLAGSGETQYF
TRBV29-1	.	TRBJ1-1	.	TGCAGCGTTCGAAATCACCGGGACACCAACACTGAAGCTTTCTTT	CSVRNHRDTNTEAFF
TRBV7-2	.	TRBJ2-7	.	TGTGCCAGCAGCTTAAATGCCCGCGGCGAGCAGTACTTC	CASSLNARGEQYF
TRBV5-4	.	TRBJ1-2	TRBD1	TGTGCCAGCAGCTTGAGGAGGGGGCTTTATGGCTACACCTTC	CASSLRRGLYGYTF
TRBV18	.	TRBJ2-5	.	TGTGCCAGCTCACCCCCGGGATCCCGGGGGGAGACCCAGTACTTC	CASSPPGSRGETQYF
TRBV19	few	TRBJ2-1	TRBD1	TGTGCCAGTAGGAGAGCCGGGACAGGGAAGGATGAGCAGTTCTTC	CASRRAGTGKDEQFF
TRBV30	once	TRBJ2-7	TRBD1	TGTGCCGGCAGGGGGCGCGGACTCCACGAGCAGTACTTC	CAGRGRGLHEQYF
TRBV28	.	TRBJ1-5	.	TGTGCCAGCAGTTCCGGCCGGGGGGGGAGACAGCCCCAGCATTTT	CASSSGRGGRQPQHF
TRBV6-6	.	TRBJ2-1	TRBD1	TGTGCCGCCGCCAGGGCAGGGGGAAACAATGAGCAGTTCTTC	CAAARAGGNNEQFF
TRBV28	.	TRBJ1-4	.	TGTGCCAGCAGTTTTCCTCAGGGACTGGGTTCAACTAATGAAAAACTGTTTTTT	CASSFPQGLGSTNEKLFF
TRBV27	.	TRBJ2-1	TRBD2	TGTGCCAGCAGTAGAGAGGGACTAGCTATGTACAATGAGCAGTTCTTC	CASSREGLAMYNEQFF
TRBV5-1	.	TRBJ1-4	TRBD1	TGCGCCAGCAGCGGACAGGGGGCTGGTGGTGAAAAACTGTTTTTT	CASSGQGAGGEKLFF
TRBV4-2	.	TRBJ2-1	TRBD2	TGTGCCAGCAGCTCCTGGACTAGCGGGATCTACAATGAGCAGTTCTTC	CASSSWTSGIYNEQFF
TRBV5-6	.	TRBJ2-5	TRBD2	TGTGCCAGCAGCTTAGTAGGGACTAGCGGGGGGTACCAAGAGACCCAGTACTTC	CASSLVGTSGGYQETQYF
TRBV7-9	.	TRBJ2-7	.	TGTGCCAGCAGCTTAGATTGGAGGTCCAGCTCCTACGAGCAGTACTTC	CASSLDWRSSSYEQYF
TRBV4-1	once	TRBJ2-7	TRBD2	TGCGCCAGCAGCCCACCACTAGCGGGAGGGCGTGAGCAGTACTTC	CASSPPLAGGREQYF
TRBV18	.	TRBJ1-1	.	TGTGCCAGCTCACCAATCCAGGCCACGGGGACTGAAGCTTTCTTT	CASSPIQATGTEAFF
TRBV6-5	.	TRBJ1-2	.	TGTGCCAGCAGTCCCGACAGCTATGGCTACACCTTC	CASSPDSYGYTF
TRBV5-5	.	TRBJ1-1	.	TGTGCCAGCAGCTTTTTCCAGGCCCTCGCTCTGAACACTGAAGCTTTCTTT	CASSFFQALALNTEAFF
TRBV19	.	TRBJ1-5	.	TGTGCCAGTAGTATCTTCCCCAATCAGCCCCAGCATTTT	CASSIFPNQPQHF
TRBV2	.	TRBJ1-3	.	TGTGCCAGCAGTTATCGGGGAGGGGAAGGCGGAAACACCATATATTTT	CASSYRGGEGGNTIYF
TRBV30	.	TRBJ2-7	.	TGTGCCTGGAGTGTACCCCGGGAGTACGTTCGCGAGCAGTACTTC	CAWSVPREYVREQYF
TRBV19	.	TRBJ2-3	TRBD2	TGTGCCAGTAAGTTCAGAGCGGGGGGGCCATCAGATACGCAGTATTTT	CASKFRAGGPSDTQYF
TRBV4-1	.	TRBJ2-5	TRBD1	TGCGCCAGCAGCGCAACACAGGGGGCCTCAGAGACCCAGTACTTC	CASSATQGASETQYF
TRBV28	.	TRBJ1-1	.	TGTGCCAGCAGTTTGGACTACACTGAAGCTTTCTTT	CASSLDYTEAFF
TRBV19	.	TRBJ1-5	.	TGTGCCAGTAGTAGGGGGGAAGGGGCTAAGAATCAGCCCCAGCATTTT	CASSRGEGAKNQPQHF
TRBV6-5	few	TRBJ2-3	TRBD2	TGTGCCAGCAGTTACTCAGCGGGGGGGCCACGCGATACGCAGTATTTT	CASSYSAGGPRDTQYF
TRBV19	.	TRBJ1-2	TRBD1	TGTGCCAGTACCGGGACAGGGTACCAATATGGCTACACCTTC	CASTGTGYQYGYTF
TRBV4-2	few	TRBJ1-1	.	TGTGCCAGCAGCCACCCCGGTGTGAACACTGAAGCTTTCTTT	CASSHPGVNTEAFF
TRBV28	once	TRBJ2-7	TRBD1	TGTGCCAGCAGGGAAGACAGGGCCCCCTACGAGCAGTACTTC	CASREDRAPYEQYF
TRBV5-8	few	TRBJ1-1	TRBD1	TGTGCCAGCAGCTTTAGGGACAGGGGGCGCGATACTGAAGCTTTCTTT	CASSFRDRGRDTEAFF
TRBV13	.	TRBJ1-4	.	TGTGCCAGCAGCTCCACAGGATGGGGAACTAATGAAAAACTGTTTTTT	CASSSTGWGTNEKLFF